Given below is one T cell receptor (beta chain) in context. Researchers ran the PCR with 60 Vbeta and 13 Jbeta primers. Produced via immunoSEQ multiplex PCR; TCRdb's table is partial and in-frame only. The table lists approximately 190,000 clones, 82% of them singletons. The data are from a study of cytomegalovirus exposure and HLA in healthy donors. The germline V and J ends were trimmed by 1 base and 5 bases, with 12 bases remaining between them. Germline lookup yields CDR1 SGHTA and CDR2 FQGNSA. The CDR3 consists of 15 residues. The chain joins TRBV7-2 to TRBJ1-5; D call uncertain. The sequence was collected from a woman between 18 and 30 years old in good health and CMV-seronegative. The sequenced material came from PBMCs. The CDR3, as DNA: TGTGCCAGCAGCTTAGGGGCCGAGTCCCATCAGCCCCAGCATTTT. It yields the protein CASSLGAESHQPQHF.